This is a list of T cell receptor beta chains from one sample in a study of blood T cell repertoires in COVID-19. The table came from immunoSEQ multiplex PCR; TCRdb's copy has only in-frame clones and leaves some out. The data hold some 200,000 clones, with approximately 86% observed a single time. Source material: PBMCs or T cells enriched from blood (not recorded which). The source of these receptors is a woman in her twenties or thirties who had recovered from COVID-19. CDR3s include the opening cysteine and the closing phenylalanine or tryptophan. The D gene is left open where the match is weak. Clone size, where shown, is once, few, many, or a class for clones that have expanded.

D gene: NA; V gene: TRBV7-9; clone size: once; J gene: TRBJ1-2; CDR3 protein: CASSLETYGYTF; CDR3 DNA: TGTGCCAGCAGCTTAGAAACATATGGCTACACCTTC
D gene: NA; V gene: TRBV27; clone size: NA; J gene: TRBJ1-1; CDR3 protein: CASRRPWQNTEAFF; CDR3 DNA: TGTGCCAGCAGGAGGCCCTGGCAGAACACTGAAGCTTTCTTT
D gene: NA; V gene: TRBV13; clone size: NA; J gene: TRBJ1-6; CDR3 protein: CASIRRSSYNSPLHF; CDR3 DNA: TGTGCCAGCATACGCAGAAGCTCCTATAATTCACCCCTCCACTTT
D gene: TRBD1; V gene: TRBV9; clone size: NA; J gene: TRBJ1-2; CDR3 protein: CASSVARDRDYGYTF; CDR3 DNA: TGTGCCAGCAGCGTAGCCCGGGACAGGGACTATGGCTACACCTTC
D gene: NA; V gene: TRBV5-8; clone size: NA; J gene: TRBJ1-4; CDR3 protein: CASSPLSFEEKLFF; CDR3 DNA: TGTGCCAGCAGCCCACTGTCTTTCGAAGAAAAACTGTTTTTT
D gene: TRBD2; V gene: TRBV18; clone size: NA; J gene: TRBJ2-3; CDR3 protein: CASSPRTSGGSTDTQYF; CDR3 DNA: TGTGCCAGCTCACCAAGAACTAGCGGGGGGAGCACAGATACGCAGTATTTT
D gene: TRBD2; V gene: TRBV11-2; clone size: NA; J gene: TRBJ2-1; CDR3 protein: CASSPPTSGGSREQFF; CDR3 DNA: TGTGCCAGCAGCCCCCCGACTAGCGGGGGATCCCGGGAGCAGTTCTTC
D gene: TRBD2; V gene: TRBV30; clone size: NA; J gene: TRBJ2-3; CDR3 protein: CAWGPPRAGGRDTQYF; CDR3 DNA: TGTGCCTGGGGCCCCCCCCGGGCCGGGGGGAGAGATACGCAGTATTTT
D gene: NA; V gene: TRBV19; clone size: NA; J gene: TRBJ2-5; CDR3 protein: CASSTYTMQETQYF; CDR3 DNA: TGTGCCAGTAGTACTTACACTATGCAAGAGACCCAGTACTTC
D gene: TRBD1; V gene: TRBV24-1; clone size: NA; J gene: TRBJ1-2; CDR3 protein: CATSDPGQGRGYTF; CDR3 DNA: TGTGCCACCAGTGACCCGGGACAGGGTCGGGGCTACACCTTC
D gene: NA; V gene: TRBV4-2; clone size: NA; J gene: TRBJ2-1; CDR3 protein: CASSQGGGGQYNEQFF; CDR3 DNA: TGTGCCAGCAGCCAAGGTGGCGGGGGCCAGTACAATGAGCAGTTCTTC
D gene: NA; V gene: TRBV9; clone size: NA; J gene: TRBJ1-1; CDR3 protein: CASSVELGAHGNTEAFF; CDR3 DNA: TGTGCCAGCAGCGTAGAGTTAGGGGCGCACGGGAACACTGAAGCTTTCTTT
D gene: NA; V gene: TRBV7-9; clone size: NA; J gene: TRBJ1-2; CDR3 protein: CASSRRQDTGDRNYGYTF; CDR3 DNA: TGTGCCAGCAGCCGCAGACAGGATACAGGCGACCGTAACTATGGCTACACCTTC
D gene: NA; V gene: TRBV7-2; clone size: NA; J gene: TRBJ2-7; CDR3 protein: CASSLQALSYEQYF; CDR3 DNA: TGTGCCAGCAGCTTACAGGCGCTCTCCTACGAGCAGTACTTC
D gene: NA; V gene: TRBV13; clone size: NA; J gene: TRBJ2-3; CDR3 protein: CASSSTPGSGQYF; CDR3 DNA: TGTGCCAGCAGCTCCACTCCGGGGAGCGGGCAGTATTTT
D gene: NA; V gene: TRBV13; clone size: NA; J gene: TRBJ2-3; CDR3 protein: CASSLEGDGADTQYF; CDR3 DNA: TGTGCCAGCAGCTTAGAGGGGGATGGCGCAGATACGCAGTATTTT
D gene: NA; V gene: TRBV15; clone size: NA; J gene: TRBJ1-3; CDR3 protein: CATSASSGNTIYF; CDR3 DNA: TGTGCCACCAGCGCTAGCTCTGGAAACACCATATATTTT
D gene: TRBD1; V gene: TRBV28; clone size: NA; J gene: TRBJ1-4; CDR3 protein: CASSFRDRGNEKLFF; CDR3 DNA: TGTGCCAGCAGTTTCCGGGACAGGGGTAATGAAAAACTGTTTTTT
D gene: TRBD1; V gene: TRBV29-1; clone size: few; J gene: TRBJ2-7; CDR3 protein: CSATDRGEQYF; CDR3 DNA: TGCAGCGCCACGGACAGGGGCGAGCAGTACTTC
D gene: TRBD1; V gene: TRBV6-5; clone size: NA; J gene: TRBJ1-1; CDR3 protein: CASSYRGTGRTEAFF; CDR3 DNA: TGTGCCAGCAGTTACCGGGGGACAGGGAGGACTGAAGCTTTCTTT
D gene: TRBD1; V gene: TRBV7-3; clone size: NA; J gene: TRBJ2-5; CDR3 protein: CASSLTGQGGETQYF; CDR3 DNA: TGTGCCAGCAGCTTAACGGGACAGGGAGGGGAGACCCAGTACTTC
D gene: TRBD2; V gene: TRBV11-2; clone size: NA; J gene: TRBJ2-1; CDR3 protein: CASSSPTSRYNEQFF; CDR3 DNA: TGTGCCAGCAGCTCACCGACTAGCCGTTACAATGAGCAGTTCTTC
D gene: TRBD2; V gene: TRBV9; clone size: NA; J gene: TRBJ2-1; CDR3 protein: CASSVEGLPYGSYNEQFF; CDR3 DNA: TGTGCCAGCAGCGTAGAGGGACTACCTTACGGGTCCTACAATGAGCAGTTCTTC
D gene: TRBD2; V gene: TRBV9; clone size: NA; J gene: TRBJ2-5; CDR3 protein: CASSPRTSGVRETQYF; CDR3 DNA: TGTGCCAGCAGCCCTCGGACTAGCGGGGTCAGGGAGACCCAGTACTTC
D gene: NA; V gene: TRBV19; clone size: NA; J gene: TRBJ1-2; CDR3 protein: CASSLRGVDYGYTF; CDR3 DNA: TGTGCCAGTAGTCTTCGGGGGGTGGACTATGGCTACACCTTC
D gene: NA; V gene: TRBV19; clone size: once; J gene: TRBJ2-7; CDR3 protein: CASSLTGSLYEQYF; CDR3 DNA: TGTGCCAGTAGTCTGACAGGTTCCTTATACGAGCAGTACTTC
D gene: TRBD2; V gene: TRBV6-2/TRBV6-3; clone size: NA; J gene: TRBJ2-5; CDR3 protein: CASSLGTRGVETQYF; CDR3 DNA: TGTGCCAGCAGTTTGGGGACCCGGGGGGTAGAGACCCAGTACTTC
D gene: NA; V gene: TRBV4-3; clone size: NA; J gene: TRBJ2-5; CDR3 protein: CASSLAAYTEQETQYF; CDR3 DNA: TGCGCCAGCAGCCTCGCCGCGTATACAGAACAAGAGACCCAGTACTTC
D gene: NA; V gene: TRBV7-8; clone size: NA; J gene: TRBJ2-7; CDR3 protein: CASSLLIYEQYF; CDR3 DNA: TGTGCCAGCAGCTTATTAATCTACGAGCAGTACTTC
D gene: TRBD2; V gene: TRBV7-9; clone size: NA; J gene: TRBJ2-3; CDR3 protein: CASSPGLAGGSTDTQYF; CDR3 DNA: TGTGCCAGCAGCCCCGGCCTTGCGGGAGGGAGCACAGATACGCAGTATTTT
D gene: TRBD1; V gene: TRBV5-1; clone size: NA; J gene: TRBJ1-1; CDR3 protein: CASSLEGQLNTEAFF; CDR3 DNA: TGCGCCAGCAGCTTGGAGGGACAGCTAAACACTGAAGCTTTCTTT
D gene: NA; V gene: TRBV5-1; clone size: NA; J gene: TRBJ1-4; CDR3 protein: CASSSGHRSSLTEKLFF; CDR3 DNA: TGCGCCAGCAGCTCGGGACACAGGAGCTCCCTTACTGAAAAACTGTTTTTT
D gene: TRBD2; V gene: TRBV13; clone size: NA; J gene: TRBJ2-1; CDR3 protein: CASSPQRAGGINEQFF; CDR3 DNA: TGTGCCAGCAGCCCTCAACGAGCGGGGGGGATCAATGAGCAGTTCTTC
D gene: NA; V gene: TRBV19; clone size: NA; J gene: TRBJ1-1; CDR3 protein: CASSLSMNTEAFF; CDR3 DNA: TGTGCCAGTAGCCTTTCTATGAACACTGAAGCTTTCTTT
D gene: TRBD2; V gene: TRBV6-4; clone size: NA; J gene: TRBJ2-2; CDR3 protein: CASSDLAGGTSELFF; CDR3 DNA: TGTGCCAGCAGTGATCTAGCGGGGGGTACCTCGGAGCTGTTTTTT
D gene: NA; V gene: TRBV11-2; clone size: NA; J gene: TRBJ2-3; CDR3 protein: CASSNDRFSTDTQYF; CDR3 DNA: TGTGCCAGCAGCAATGACAGGTTTAGCACAGATACGCAGTATTTT
D gene: NA; V gene: TRBV19; clone size: NA; J gene: TRBJ1-5; CDR3 protein: CASSWSPNNQPQHF; CDR3 DNA: TGTGCCAGTAGTTGGAGTCCAAACAATCAGCCCCAGCATTTT
D gene: TRBD1; V gene: TRBV19; clone size: NA; J gene: TRBJ2-6; CDR3 protein: CASSIVSGDRSSGANVLTF; CDR3 DNA: TGTGCCAGTAGTATTGTGTCTGGGGACAGGAGTTCTGGGGCCAACGTCCTGACTTTC
D gene: TRBD2; V gene: TRBV4-3; clone size: once; J gene: TRBJ2-2; CDR3 protein: CASSNHFTGTSGRAATGELFF; CDR3 DNA: TGCGCCAGCAGCAACCATTTCACCGGGACTAGCGGGAGGGCCGCCACCGGGGAGCTGTTTTTT
D gene: TRBD1; V gene: TRBV5-1; clone size: NA; J gene: TRBJ1-1; CDR3 protein: CASSLVTGANTEAFF; CDR3 DNA: TGCGCCAGCAGCTTGGTTACAGGGGCGAACACTGAAGCTTTCTTT
D gene: NA; V gene: TRBV7-3; clone size: NA; J gene: TRBJ2-5; CDR3 protein: CASSRGSDPETQYF; CDR3 DNA: TGTGCCAGCAGCAGGGGTTCGGACCCCGAGACCCAGTACTTC
D gene: NA; V gene: TRBV7-2; clone size: once; J gene: TRBJ2-6; CDR3 protein: CASSLQGPGANVLTF; CDR3 DNA: TGTGCCAGCAGCTTACAGGGTCCTGGGGCCAACGTCCTGACTTTC
D gene: NA; V gene: TRBV7-2; clone size: NA; J gene: TRBJ2-1; CDR3 protein: CASSFGPGQGEQFF; CDR3 DNA: NA
D gene: NA; V gene: TRBV7-2; clone size: NA; J gene: TRBJ2-1; CDR3 protein: CASSLVARINEQFF; CDR3 DNA: TGTGCCAGCAGCTTAGTTGCGAGGATCAATGAGCAGTTCTTC
D gene: TRBD2; V gene: TRBV5-8; clone size: NA; J gene: TRBJ2-2; CDR3 protein: CAHGLAATNTGELFF; CDR3 DNA: TGTGCCCATGGGCTAGCGGCGACGAACACCGGGGAGCTGTTTTTT
D gene: NA; V gene: TRBV11-3; clone size: NA; J gene: TRBJ2-1; CDR3 protein: CASSDRVGLGEQFF; CDR3 DNA: TGTGCCAGCAGCGATCGGGTAGGTCTGGGTGAGCAGTTCTTC
D gene: TRBD1; V gene: TRBV6-5; clone size: NA; J gene: TRBJ1-4; CDR3 protein: CASSYPTGAIEKLFF; CDR3 DNA: TGTGCCAGCAGTTACCCCACAGGGGCGATTGAAAAACTGTTTTTT
D gene: NA; V gene: TRBV3-1/TRBV3-2; clone size: NA; J gene: TRBJ2-7; CDR3 protein: CASSPSKYPTYEQYF; CDR3 DNA: TGTGCCAGCAGCCCGTCGAAATATCCAACTTACGAGCAGTACTTC
D gene: TRBD2; V gene: TRBV4-2; clone size: NA; J gene: TRBJ2-1; CDR3 protein: CASSLGGGSGGAGEQFF; CDR3 DNA: TGTGCCAGCAGCCTCGGAGGGGGGAGCGGGGGGGCCGGTGAGCAGTTCTTC
D gene: NA; V gene: TRBV2; clone size: NA; J gene: TRBJ2-5; CDR3 protein: CASSENRRLALPGETQYF; CDR3 DNA: TGTGCCAGCAGTGAAAATCGACGGCTAGCGCTCCCCGGGGAGACCCAGTACTTC
D gene: NA; V gene: TRBV6-5; clone size: NA; J gene: TRBJ1-1; CDR3 protein: CASSSTEYDTEAFF; CDR3 DNA: TGTGCCAGCAGTTCGACAGAGTACGACACTGAAGCTTTCTTT
D gene: NA; V gene: TRBV12-3/TRBV12-4; clone size: NA; J gene: TRBJ1-2; CDR3 protein: CASSQRVIGYTF; CDR3 DNA: TGTGCCAGCAGTCAGAGGGTCATTGGCTACACCTTC
D gene: NA; V gene: TRBV7-9; clone size: NA; J gene: TRBJ2-7; CDR3 protein: CASSSGQTLSYEQYF; CDR3 DNA: TGTGCCAGCAGCTCAGGACAGACACTCTCCTACGAGCAGTACTTC
D gene: NA; V gene: TRBV9; clone size: NA; J gene: TRBJ1-6; CDR3 protein: CASSEGADNSPLHF; CDR3 DNA: TGTGCCAGCAGCGAGGGAGCTGATAATTCACCCCTCCACTTT
D gene: NA; V gene: TRBV11-1; clone size: NA; J gene: TRBJ1-1; CDR3 protein: CASSSGLLNTEAFF; CDR3 DNA: TGTGCCAGCAGCTCGGGGTTGTTGAACACTGAAGCTTTCTTT
D gene: NA; V gene: TRBV18; clone size: NA; J gene: TRBJ1-2; CDR3 protein: CASSPPVLQPLQYGYTF; CDR3 DNA: TGTGCCAGCTCACCACCGGTACTTCAACCCCTACAGTATGGCTACACCTTC
D gene: NA; V gene: TRBV7-8; clone size: NA; J gene: TRBJ1-1; CDR3 protein: CASSLTSGGTEAFF; CDR3 DNA: TGTGCCAGCAGCTTAACCTCCGGGGGCACTGAAGCTTTCTTT
D gene: NA; V gene: TRBV9; clone size: NA; J gene: TRBJ1-4; CDR3 protein: CASSKYATNEKLFF; CDR3 DNA: TGTGCCAGCAGCAAATATGCAACTAATGAAAAACTGTTTTTT